Listed below are T cell receptor beta chains from one sample, sequenced in a study of cytomegalovirus exposure and HLA in healthy donors. TCRdb's copy holds only in-frame clones and misses some; the assay was immunoSEQ multiplex PCR. The sample records 150,000 to 200,000 clones, roughly four fifths being singletons. The sequenced sample was PBMCs. These receptors were collected from a woman aged 18 to 35 in good health and CMV-seropositive. Each CDR3 is given with its conserved first and last residue. Fields, in order: V gene, D gene, J gene, clone size, CDR3 protein, CDR3 DNA. The D gene is left open where the match is weak. Where a row states a size, it is once, few, many or the class of an expanded clone; other rows omit it.

v_gene: TRBV5-5; d_gene: TRBD2; j_gene: TRBJ2-5; abundance: -; CDR3aa: CASSLGTSIQETQYF; CDR3nt: TGTGCCAGCAGCTTGGGGACTAGCATTCAAGAGACCCAGTACTTC
v_gene: TRBV5-4; d_gene: -; j_gene: TRBJ1-1; abundance: -; CDR3aa: CASSTKGGTEAFF; CDR3nt: TGTGCCAGCAGCACTAAAGGGGGAACTGAAGCTTTCTTT
v_gene: TRBV11-2; d_gene: -; j_gene: TRBJ2-5; abundance: once; CDR3aa: CASSLGDWGDQETQYF; CDR3nt: TGTGCCAGCAGCTTAGGGGACTGGGGGGATCAAGAGACCCAGTACTTC
v_gene: TRBV9; d_gene: -; j_gene: TRBJ1-1; abundance: -; CDR3aa: CASSARTASEAFF; CDR3nt: TGTGCCAGCAGCGCACGGACAGCCTCTGAAGCTTTCTTT
v_gene: TRBV5-4; d_gene: -; j_gene: TRBJ2-1; abundance: -; CDR3aa: CASRGGGEDGQFF; CDR3nt: TGTGCCAGCCGCGGGGGCGGGGAAGACGGGCAGTTCTTC
v_gene: TRBV7-3; d_gene: -; j_gene: TRBJ2-1; abundance: few; CDR3aa: CASSSSSYNEQFF; CDR3nt: TGTGCCAGCAGCTCGAGCTCCTACAATGAGCAGTTCTTC
v_gene: TRBV6-1; d_gene: TRBD1; j_gene: TRBJ1-1; abundance: -; CDR3aa: CASSGTGGNTEAFF; CDR3nt: TGTGCCAGCAGTGGGACAGGTGGGAACACTGAAGCTTTCTTT
v_gene: TRBV27; d_gene: -; j_gene: TRBJ1-5; abundance: -; CDR3aa: CASSLYGGSQPQHF; CDR3nt: TGTGCCAGCAGTTTATACGGGGGGAGTCAGCCCCAGCATTTT
v_gene: TRBV6-4; d_gene: -; j_gene: TRBJ2-2; abundance: -; CDR3aa: CASSDSLGGNTGELFF; CDR3nt: TGTGCCAGCAGTGACTCGCTGGGGGGTAACACCGGGGAGCTGTTTTTT
v_gene: TRBV9; d_gene: TRBD1; j_gene: TRBJ1-3; abundance: -; CDR3aa: CASSVGPGTGMAGNTIYF; CDR3nt: TGTGCCAGCAGCGTAGGGCCCGGGACAGGGATGGCTGGAAACACCATATATTTT
v_gene: TRBV11-3; d_gene: -; j_gene: TRBJ1-3; abundance: -; CDR3aa: CASSLSGGTAGNTIYF; CDR3nt: TGTGCCAGCAGCTTAAGTGGAGGGACGGCTGGAAACACCATATATTTT
v_gene: TRBV5-1; d_gene: -; j_gene: TRBJ2-2; abundance: -; CDR3aa: CASSLEGGGELFF; CDR3nt: TGCGCCAGCAGCTTGGAAGGGGGCGGGGAGCTGTTTTTT
v_gene: TRBV6-4; d_gene: -; j_gene: TRBJ1-1; abundance: once; CDR3aa: CASSLTGNTEAFF; CDR3nt: TGTGCCAGCAGCTTGACAGGGAACACTGAAGCTTTCTTT
v_gene: TRBV25-1; d_gene: TRBD2; j_gene: TRBJ2-7; abundance: -; CDR3aa: CASTKSGTYEQYF; CDR3nt: TGTGCCAGTACCAAAAGCGGGACCTACGAGCAGTACTTC
v_gene: TRBV5-4; d_gene: -; j_gene: TRBJ2-1; abundance: once; CDR3aa: CASSLANEQFF; CDR3nt: TGTGCCAGCAGCTTGGCGAATGAGCAGTTCTTC
v_gene: TRBV9; d_gene: TRBD2; j_gene: TRBJ2-2; abundance: few; CDR3aa: CASSPSGGENTGELFF; CDR3nt: TGTGCCAGCAGCCCGAGCGGGGGGGAGAACACCGGGGAGCTGTTTTTT
v_gene: TRBV19; d_gene: -; j_gene: TRBJ1-5; abundance: -; CDR3aa: CASTYRRVGSNQPQHF; CDR3nt: TGTGCCAGTACTTATAGGAGGGTTGGAAGCAATCAGCCCCAGCATTTT
v_gene: TRBV6-5; d_gene: TRBD2; j_gene: TRBJ2-5; abundance: -; CDR3aa: CASSYSIRGGQETQYF; CDR3nt: TGTGCCAGCAGTTACTCGATACGCGGGGGCCAAGAGACCCAGTACTTC
v_gene: TRBV28; d_gene: -; j_gene: TRBJ2-3; abundance: -; CDR3aa: CASSLRPQRADTQYF; CDR3nt: TGTGCCAGCAGTTTAAGACCGCAGAGGGCAGATACGCAGTATTTT
v_gene: TRBV7-9; d_gene: -; j_gene: TRBJ2-7; abundance: -; CDR3aa: CASSLARVVTYEQYF; CDR3nt: TGTGCCAGCAGCTTAGCGCGCGTGGTAACCTACGAGCAGTACTTC
v_gene: TRBV5-5; d_gene: -; j_gene: TRBJ1-2; abundance: -; CDR3aa: CASSLMVGGHYGYTF; CDR3nt: TGTGCCAGCAGCTTAATGGTGGGGGGGCACTATGGCTACACCTTC
v_gene: TRBV10-3; d_gene: -; j_gene: TRBJ2-3; abundance: many; CDR3aa: CAISVSGDQDTQYF; CDR3nt: TGTGCCATCAGTGTCTCCGGGGATCAGGATACGCAGTATTTT
v_gene: TRBV5-1; d_gene: -; j_gene: TRBJ2-2; abundance: -; CDR3aa: CASRLGVDTGELFF; CDR3nt: TGCGCCAGCAGGCTAGGGGTAGACACCGGGGAGCTGTTTTTT
v_gene: TRBV28; d_gene: -; j_gene: TRBJ1-6; abundance: -; CDR3aa: CASSPEESPLHF; CDR3nt: TGTGCCAGCAGTCCCGAGGAATCACCCCTCCACTTT
v_gene: TRBV5-1; d_gene: TRBD2; j_gene: TRBJ2-7; abundance: -; CDR3aa: CASSAYGGGADFEQYF; CDR3nt: TGCGCCAGCAGCGCCTATGGCGGGGGGGCGGACTTCGAGCAGTACTTC
v_gene: TRBV5-4; d_gene: -; j_gene: TRBJ1-2; abundance: -; CDR3aa: CASSLGRGGYGYTF; CDR3nt: TGTGCCAGCAGCTTGGGGAGGGGTGGCTATGGCTACACCTTC
v_gene: TRBV6-1; d_gene: TRBD2; j_gene: TRBJ2-1; abundance: -; CDR3aa: CASSDVAGGPNEQFF; CDR3nt: TGTGCCAGCAGTGATGTGGCGGGGGGCCCGAATGAGCAGTTCTTC
v_gene: TRBV6-5; d_gene: -; j_gene: TRBJ1-1; abundance: -; CDR3aa: CASSYGEFGGTEAFF; CDR3nt: TGTGCCAGCAGTTACGGCGAATTCGGGGGGACTGAAGCTTTCTTT
v_gene: TRBV6-5; d_gene: TRBD1; j_gene: TRBJ1-2; abundance: -; CDR3aa: CASTQTGTYGYTF; CDR3nt: TGTGCCAGCACCCAGACAGGGACCTATGGCTACACCTTC
v_gene: TRBV6-1; d_gene: -; j_gene: TRBJ2-1; abundance: -; CDR3aa: CASQFTGRGDEQFF; CDR3nt: TGTGCCAGCCAATTTACAGGGAGGGGGGATGAGCAGTTCTTC
v_gene: TRBV5-1; d_gene: TRBD2; j_gene: TRBJ2-2; abundance: -; CDR3aa: CASSLYGNSGGVNTGELFF; CDR3nt: TGCGCCAGCAGCTTGTATGGCAATAGCGGGGGAGTGAACACCGGGGAGCTGTTTTTT
v_gene: TRBV6-5; d_gene: -; j_gene: TRBJ2-1; abundance: -; CDR3aa: CASSDKGGWNEQFF; CDR3nt: TGTGCCAGCAGTGACAAGGGAGGATGGAATGAGCAGTTCTTC
v_gene: TRBV29-1; d_gene: -; j_gene: TRBJ2-7; abundance: -; CDR3aa: CSVEQGRSYEQYF; CDR3nt: TGCAGCGTCGAACAGGGCCGCTCCTACGAGCAGTACTTC
v_gene: TRBV5-1; d_gene: -; j_gene: TRBJ2-1; abundance: -; CDR3aa: CASRLGVGSRNEQFF; CDR3nt: TGCGCCAGCAGGCTCGGGGTAGGTAGTCGAAATGAGCAGTTCTTC
v_gene: TRBV5-5; d_gene: TRBD2; j_gene: TRBJ2-3; abundance: -; CDR3aa: CAGSFGGGPTDTQYF; CDR3nt: TGTGCCGGTTCCTTTGGGGGGGGACCCACAGATACGCAGTATTTT
v_gene: TRBV6-1; d_gene: -; j_gene: TRBJ2-2; abundance: few; CDR3aa: CASKTRDAGELFF; CDR3nt: TGTGCCAGCAAAACCAGGGATGCCGGGGAGCTGTTTTTT
v_gene: TRBV5-5; d_gene: TRBD1; j_gene: TRBJ2-5; abundance: once; CDR3aa: CASSLLTGEETQYF; CDR3nt: TGTGCCAGCAGCTTACTAACAGGGGAAGAGACCCAGTACTTC
v_gene: TRBV29-1; d_gene: TRBD1; j_gene: TRBJ1-6; abundance: -; CDR3aa: CSVEDWRGRDSPLHF; CDR3nt: TGCAGCGTTGAAGATTGGAGGGGGCGTGATTCACCCCTCCACTTT
v_gene: TRBV27; d_gene: -; j_gene: TRBJ1-1; abundance: -; CDR3aa: CASSIQQGWTEAFF; CDR3nt: TGTGCCAGCAGTATACAACAGGGTTGGACTGAAGCTTTCTTT
v_gene: TRBV4-1; d_gene: -; j_gene: TRBJ2-7; abundance: -; CDR3aa: CASSQVVSSYEQYF; CDR3nt: TGCGCCAGCAGCCAAGTTGTCAGTTCCTACGAGCAGTACTTC
v_gene: TRBV6-6; d_gene: -; j_gene: TRBJ2-2; abundance: -; CDR3aa: CASSYTDTGELFF; CDR3nt: TGTGCCAGCAGTTACACAGACACCGGGGAGCTGTTTTTT
v_gene: TRBV30; d_gene: TRBD2; j_gene: TRBJ2-7; abundance: -; CDR3aa: CAWTAGLAYEQYF; CDR3nt: TGTGCCTGGACCGCGGGACTAGCCTACGAGCAGTACTTC
v_gene: TRBV6-6; d_gene: TRBD2; j_gene: TRBJ2-2; abundance: -; CDR3aa: CASRAGGPDTGELFF; CDR3nt: TGTGCCAGCAGAGCGGGGGGCCCCGACACCGGGGAGCTGTTTTTT
v_gene: TRBV25-1; d_gene: -; j_gene: TRBJ1-5; abundance: -; CDR3aa: CASSLGGSQPQHF; CDR3nt: TGTGCCAGCTCTCTGGGAGGCTCTCAGCCCCAGCATTTT
v_gene: TRBV9; d_gene: -; j_gene: TRBJ1-4; abundance: -; CDR3aa: CASSGRGLGTNEKLFF; CDR3nt: TGTGCCAGCAGCGGAAGGGGATTGGGAACTAATGAAAAACTGTTTTTT
v_gene: TRBV7-3; d_gene: -; j_gene: TRBJ2-1; abundance: -; CDR3aa: CASSLQGTYNEQFF; CDR3nt: TGTGCCAGCAGCTTACAGGGAACCTACAATGAGCAGTTCTTC
v_gene: TRBV9; d_gene: TRBD2; j_gene: TRBJ2-3; abundance: -; CDR3aa: CASSRGGGGGFITDTQYF; CDR3nt: TGTGCCAGCAGCCGAGGGGGAGGCGGGGGGTTCATAACAGATACGCAGTATTTT
v_gene: TRBV4-3; d_gene: -; j_gene: TRBJ1-1; abundance: -; CDR3aa: CASSQGGSSYTEAFF; CDR3nt: TGCGCCAGCAGCCAAGGGGGCAGCTCTTACACTGAAGCTTTCTTT